One T cell receptor (beta chain) is described in this entry. This sample was included in a study of shared clonotypes between healthy human individuals. The germline V gene has CDR1 SEHNR and CDR2 FQNEAQ (reference sequence). The CDR3 covers 15 residues. Trimming pared 1 base from V and 4 bases from J, leaving 11 bases between. Clones were read by immunoSEQ multiplex PCR, and TCRdb kept only the in-frame ones, dropping some. The sample records about 1 million clones, about 77% being singletons. Sequencing was carried out using memory CD4+ T cells sorted from blood. Subset indicated: CD45RA-negative fraction. The source is a man younger than 35 in good health. The V call is TRBV7-9, the J call TRBJ1-5; D remains unclear. The CDR3 bases are TGTGCCAGCAGCTTAGGGGGATCCCCGAATCAGCCCCAGCATTTT. This translates into CASSLGGSPNQPQHF.